The next 14 T cell receptor beta chains were all read from a single sample in a study of CD8 T cells in ankylosing spondylitis. TCRdb itself ran the 5' RACE reads through MiXCR, one entry per CDR3 protein. Among 250,000 to 350,000 distinct CDR3 sequences listed, more than 20% were seen once. The sample consisted of blood, either unsorted or a sorted T cell fraction (not recorded which). All receptors come from a female donor with ankylosing spondylitis or in good health (not recorded which).

With respect to this clonotype: A much larger clone differs from this one at a single base, so this may be a read error. The chain employs TRBV7-9 and TRBJ2-1; 12 nucleotides align to TRBD2. The CDR3 spans 14 residues. The V gene's germline CDR1 is SEHNR and CDR2 FQNEAQ (reference sequence). V gave up 4 bases and J gave up 6 bases; unmatched junction bases: 1. DNA for the CDR3: TGTGCCAGCAGCTCTAGCGGGAGGGCCAATGAGCAGTTCTTC. This gives the protein CASSSSGRANEQFF.

The gene calls are TRBV18 and TRBJ2-1; TRBD2 matches at 11 bases. CDR1 is KGHSH, CDR2 LQKENI, per germline. The CDR3 contains 16 residues. V dropped 3 bases and J dropped 4; count of bases not matched to a gene: 5. CDR3 amino acids: CASSPLGLAEYNEQFF. CDR3 nucleotide sequence: TGTGCCAGCTCACCCTTGGGACTAGCGGAGTACAATGAGCAGTTCTTC. The full variable domain, its missing parts supplied by reference TRBV18 and TRBJ2-1, is NAGVMQNPRHLVRRRGQEARLRCSPMKGHSHVYWYRQLPEEGLKFMVYLQKENIIDESGMPKERFSAEFPKEGPSILRIQQVVRGDSAAYFCASSPLGLAEYNEQFFGPGTRLTVL.

The V and J genes are TRBV12-3 or TRBV12-4 and TRBJ2-1, with no clear D. The CDR3 covers 14 residues. Deletions cut 6 bases from V and 6 bases from J, with 15 bases between. Here the CDR3 DNA reads TGTGCCAGCAGCCCCCTTTATTTTGGCAATGAGCAGTTCTTC. This gives the protein CASSPLYFGNEQFF.

The rearrangement links TRBV7-2 to TRBJ2-5, with a weak D call TRBD2 (6 bases). The CDR3 loop spans 13 amino acids. V was clipped by 4 bases and J by 7 bases, with 13 bases between them. Germline values: CDR1 SGHTA, CDR2 FQGNSA. In nucleotides, the CDR3 is TGTGCCAGCAGCTCTAGCGCCCCAGGGACCCAGTACTTC. Residues: CASSSSAPGTQYF.

Comments on this clonotype: No DNA is shown, since the ends of the CDR3 on it are uncertain; the CDR3 is the one TCRdb lists. This chain links TRBV29-1 with TRBJ2-3; TRBD1 was called by the table and not checked on the DNA. Germline V gene lookup returns CDR1 SQVTM and CDR2 ANQGSEA. The CDR3 sequence runs 15 residues, both termini included. The CDR3 loop reads CSVAGGSRFSDTQCF.

The V gene is TRBV3-1, the J gene TRBJ2-4, with D possibly TRBD1 on 5 matching bases. The CDR3 runs to 15 residues. The germline V and J ends were trimmed by 4 bases and 0 bases, with 10 bases remaining between them. The germline gives CDR1 LGHDT, CDR2 YNNKEL (reference sequence). The CDR3 DNA reads as TGTGCCAGCAGCCCCCGTGGACAAGCCAAAAACATTCAGTACTTC. It yields the protein CASSPRGQAKNIQYF.

The CDR3 region is CASSVVGRLNTEAFF. The CDR3 DNA is TGTGCCAGCAGCGTAGTGGGGAGACTGAACACTGAAGCTTTCTTT. The rearrangement links TRBV9 to TRBJ1-1; no clear D. Germline V CDR1 and CDR2: SGDLS, YYNGEE. V lost 0 bases and J lost 0, with 9 bases in between. This CDR3 contains 15 residues.

The V call is TRBV20-1, the J call TRBJ2-2, with TRBD1 matching over 7 bases. Germline CDR1 reads DFQATT; CDR2 reads SNEGSKA (reference sequence). This CDR3 is built from 15 residues. V lost 0 bases to trimming and J lost 5 bases; unmatched junction nucleotides: 6. The CDR3 sequence: CSARDPDRATGELFF. The CDR3 region has the DNA TGCAGTGCTAGAGATCCCGACAGGGCTACCGGGGAGCTGTTTTTT.

This clonotype was observed a handful of times. In DNA, the CDR3 is TGTGCCAGCAGCTTAGGGGGGAGAGCGGCGCGGTTGGATACGCAGTATTTT. Its protein product is CASSLGGRAARLDTQYF. The J gene is TRBJ2-3, the V gene TRBV7-8; D is possibly TRBD1 or TRBD2 (5 bases each). This CDR3 is built from 17 residues. Germline CDR1 is SGHVS and CDR2 is FQNEAQ. The germline V and J ends were trimmed by 1 base and 6 bases, with 20 bases remaining between them.

This chain links TRBV30 with TRBJ1-3, with D uncertain. Looked up from germline, CDR1 is GTSNPN and CDR2 is SVGIG (reference sequence). The CDR3 sequence is 11 residues long. V shed 7 bases and J shed 4 bases, with 8 bases lying between them. This chain's CDR3 is CAFSLGNTIYF. In DNA form, the CDR3 reads TGTGCCTTTTCCCTGGGAAACACCATATATTTT.

This clonotype was counted ten times or more. This sequence joins TRBV29-1 and TRBJ1-1; D is unclear. There are 11 residues in the CDR3. V was clipped by 3 bases and J by 10 bases, with 12 bases between them. From germline, CDR1 is SQVTM and CDR2 ANQGSEA. CDR3 coding DNA: TGCAGCGTTGAGGAGGGTGGCGGAGCTTTCTTT. Translation gives CSVEEGGGAFF.

V gene TRBV4-3 combines with J gene TRBJ1-2, with D tentatively TRBD1 (6 bases). This CDR3 spans 15 amino acids. The germline gives CDR1 LGHNA, CDR2 YSLEER. Between the trimmed V and J ends, which lost 0 bases and 6 bases, there was a span of 14 bases. CDR3 amino acids: CASSQETGFEDGYTF. The CDR3 nucleotides are TGCGCCAGCAGCCAAGAAACAGGGTTTGAAGATGGCTACACCTTC.

The rearrangement uses TRBV11-2 and TRBJ2-7; 7 positions agree with TRBD2. With 0 bases clipped from V and 1 base from J, the junction kept 9 bases outside the gene matches. CDR3 size: 17 residues. The germline gives CDR1 SGHAT, CDR2 FQNNGV. CDR3 nucleotides: TGTGCCAGCAGCTTAGATCATGCTAGCGGCATTTCCTACGAGCAGTACTTC. Translating gives CASSLDHASGISYEQYF.

The chain recombines TRBV10-3 with TRBJ2-1; D unresolved. V lost 6 bases and J 9 bases, leaving 9 bases between the germline ends. The CDR3 loop spans 11 amino acids. Germline CDR1 is ENHRY and CDR2 is SYGVKD. The DNA for the CDR3 is TGTGCCATCAGCAGATTGGGTGAGCAGTTCTTC. Its translation is CAISRLGEQFF.